This TCR beta chain comes out of a study of blood T cell repertoires in COVID-19. About the research overall: Acute-phase and convalescent COVID-19 samples originated in the United States, Italy and Spain. Sources were T cells, B-cell-depleted T cells, or PBMCs; the material itself was cDNA or gDNA.

Authors' processing steps: Reference gene primer amplification gave nucleated cell count estimates. TCRdb's table, derived via immunoSEQ multiplex PCR, lists solely in-frame clones and lacks some. V and J calls and clone size follow that table, whereas D and trimming were derived from the DNA. The data show about 84,000 clones, with roughly 95% seen just once and about 4.1% held by the top ten. Germline CDR1 reads SGHRS; CDR2 reads YFSETQ. The CDR3 is made up of 17 amino acids. J gave up 3 bases and V 4 bases, and 12 bases lay outside the gene matches. This chain connects TRBV5-1 to TRBJ2-5; 10 bases align to TRBD1. Sequencing was carried out using peripheral blood. The sequence derives from a human donor with active COVID-19. The donor label of this sample is uncertain. CDR3: CASSPGQGVSHKETQYF. The CDR3 nucleotides are TGCGCCAGCAGCCCCGGACAGGGGGTTTCCCATAAAGAGACCCAGTACTTC.